One sample yielded the 15 T cell receptor beta chains listed below, sequenced in a study of blood T cell repertoires in COVID-19. The method was immunoSEQ multiplex PCR; TCRdb's version includes in-frame clones alone and lacks a portion of them. In the table there are some 460,000 clones, 70% to 90% of which are singletons. Sequences were obtained from PBMCs or T cells enriched from blood (not recorded which). The source of these receptors is a woman between 18 and 30 years old with acute COVID-19.

The chain is built from TRBV27 and TRBJ1-2; D is ambiguous. The CDR3 is 16 amino acids. Per the germline V gene, CDR1 is MNHEY and CDR2 is SMNVEV (reference sequence). Trimming shortened V by 2 bases and J by 4 bases, and 17 bases separated the two germline ends. The DNA of the CDR3 is TGTGCCAGCAGTTTAAGCGCCCTCCCCGGAGGCTATGGCTACACCTTC. It yields the protein CASSLSALPGGYGYTF.

The rearrangement joins TRBV15 to TRBJ2-7; maybe TRBD1 (5 bases). The CDR3 covers 15 residues. Trimming pared 1 base from V and 5 bases from J, leaving 15 bases between. CDR1 and CDR2 (germline): LNHNV, YYDKDF (reference sequence). CDR3 bases: TGTGCCACCAGCAGAGGGCAGGGTGTCCTGGACGAGCAGTACTTC. As protein: CATSRGQGVLDEQYF.

The chain recombines TRBV6-5 with TRBJ1-1; 8 nucleotides agree with TRBD1. Trimming removed 4 bases from V and 8 bases from J; junction bases left unmatched: 3. From germline, CDR1 is MNHEY and CDR2 SVGAGI. This CDR3 comprises 12 residues. The CDR3 DNA reads as TGTGCCAGCAGTTTACAGGGGGGAGAAGCTTTCTTT. It specifies CASSLQGGEAFF.

This clone came up once. The V gene is TRBV7-2, the J gene TRBJ1-1; D not certain. The CDR3 loop spans 16 amino acids. Germline CDR1 is SGHTA and CDR2 is FQGNSA. V was shortened by 4 bases and J by 0 bases, with 15 bases between the two germline ends. CDR3 DNA: TGTGCCAGCAGCTACGGGTCCCTAAGAATGAACACTGAAGCTTTCTTT. Translated, it gives CASSYGSLRMNTEAFF.

This chain's CDR3 is CASSYGRYQPQHF. CDR3 nucleotides: TGTGCCAGCAGTTACGGGAGGTACCAGCCCCAGCATTTT. This sequence joins TRBV6-5 and TRBJ1-5; D is undetermined. Per the germline V gene, CDR1 is MNHEY and CDR2 is SVGAGI. Trimming shortened V by 2 bases and J by 7 bases, and 9 bases separated the two germline ends. This CDR3 is built from 13 residues.

The V and J genes are TRBV9 and TRBJ1-5, with D perhaps TRBD1 (5 bases). Per germline, CDR1 SGDLS and CDR2 YYNGEE. The CDR3 runs to 15 residues. With 0 bases removed from V and 5 bases from J, the gap between germline ends came to 12 bases. CDR3 amino acids: CASSVAGGWDQPQHF. In DNA, the CDR3 is TGTGCCAGCAGCGTAGCGGGGGGTTGGGATCAGCCCCAGCATTTT.

This clone was seen once. V gene TRBV3-1 (or the pseudogene TRBV3-2) combines with J gene TRBJ1-6; no reliable D call. Germline V gene sequence: CDR1 LGHDT, CDR2 YNNKEL (reference sequence). This CDR3 is built from 15 residues. Trimming pared 1 base from V and 0 bases from J, leaving 4 bases between. CDR3 coding DNA: TGTGCCAGCAGCCAAGGCAGCTCCTATAATTCACCCCTCCACTTT. Residues: CASSQGSSYNSPLHF.

This clone was counted once. This chain links TRBV30 with TRBJ1-1, with 7 bases identical to TRBD1. The CDR3 is 12 amino acids. CDR1 is GTSNPN, CDR2 SVGIG, per germline (reference sequence). Trimming took 0 bases from V and 11 from J; bases not matched to a gene: 6. CDR3 amino acids: CAWSVLLDRAFF. The CDR3 nucleotides are TGTGCCTGGAGTGTACTCCTGGACAGGGCTTTCTTT.

The rearrangement links TRBV5-4 to TRBJ2-7, with 11 bases identical to TRBD1. V lost 4 bases, J lost 7 bases, and 10 bases stayed unmatched. The germline CDR1 and CDR2 sequences are SGHNT and YYREEE (reference sequence). CDR3 size: 15 residues. The CDR3 sequence is CASSLRDRGFREQYF. CDR3 bases: TGTGCCAGCAGCCTGCGGGACAGGGGGTTTCGGGAGCAGTACTTC.

The V call is TRBV7-2, the J call TRBJ1-2, with 10 bases fitting TRBD1. The junction had 8 bases not matched to a gene; V was cut back by 0 bases and J by 4 bases. Germline V gene sequence: CDR1 SGHTA, CDR2 FQGNSA. The CDR3 is 17 amino acids. The CDR3, as DNA: TGTGCCAGCAGCTTAGCGGGACAGGGGACGGGGAGCTATGGCTACACCTTC. Residues: CASSLAGQGTGSYGYTF.

The chain uses TRBV5-4 and TRBJ2-7, with 7 bases fitting TRBD2. V was clipped by 4 bases and J by 5 bases; unmatched bases: 3. The CDR3 totals 12 residues. Germline V CDR1 and CDR2: SGHNT, YYREEE (reference sequence). The CDR3 protein is CASSRGVNEQYF. The DNA of the CDR3 is TGTGCCAGCAGCCGGGGGGTTAACGAGCAGTACTTC.

This chain uses TRBV19 with TRBJ2-3; 12 bases line up with TRBD2. With 3 bases clipped from V and 6 bases from J, the junction kept 4 bases outside the gene matches. The length of the CDR3 is 15 residues. Germline assignment: CDR1 LNHDA and CDR2 SQIVND (reference sequence). The CDR3 bases are TGTGCCAGTAGTATGACTAGCGGGGGTAGGGATACGCAGTATTTT. Translated, it gives CASSMTSGGRDTQYF.

This chain joins TRBV4-1 and TRBJ1-3; 7 positions agree with TRBD1. The CDR3 consists of 19 residues. CDR1 and CDR2 from the germline V gene are MGHRA and YSYEKL. V shed 0 bases, J shed 0 bases, and the junction held 11 bases outside the gene matches. The CDR3 sequence: CASSQDRGLQLYSGNTIYF. DNA for the CDR3: TGCGCCAGCAGCCAAGATAGGGGGCTCCAACTATACTCTGGAAACACCATATATTTT.

This clone was seen a few times. This chain connects TRBV24-1 to TRBJ2-1, with D maybe TRBD2 (5 bases). The length of the CDR3 is 14 residues. Trimming removed 4 bases at V and 7 bases at J, with 13 bases between. CDR1 KGHDR and CDR2 SFDVKD come from the germline V gene. The CDR3 loop reads CATSDPLLGNEQFF. As DNA, the CDR3 is TGTGCCACCAGTGACCCCTTACTAGGAAATGAGCAGTTCTTC.

This rearrangement joins TRBV10-2 to TRBJ1-2; 8 bases are shared with TRBD1. This CDR3 is 16 amino acids long. J gave up 3 bases and V 4 bases, and 10 bases lay outside the gene matches. From germline, CDR1 is WSHSY and CDR2 SAAADI. The CDR3 loop is CASSGLKDRVHYGYTF. CDR3 sequence (DNA): TGCGCCAGCAGTGGTCTTAAGGACAGGGTACACTATGGCTACACCTTC.